A single sample gave rise to the 17 T cell receptor beta chains below, sequenced in a study of cytomegalovirus exposure and HLA in healthy donors. The PCR contained 60 Vbeta and 13 Jbeta primers. Produced via immunoSEQ multiplex PCR; TCRdb's table is partial and in-frame only. The data contain 120,000 or so clones, approximately 79% of them singletons. Sequencing was performed on PBMCs. Receptor source: a man aged 25 to 45 in good health and CMV-seronegative.

The chain links TRBV7-8 to TRBJ1-6; no reliable D call. Germline CDR1 is SGHVS and CDR2 is FQNEAQ. This CDR3 has 18 amino acids. The germline V and J ends were trimmed by 5 bases and 2 bases, with 19 bases remaining between them. CDR3 amino acids: CASSPQAGGLPYNSPLHF. CDR3 in DNA: TGTGCCAGCAGCCCTCAGGCCGGCGGGCTTCCCTATAATTCACCCCTCCACTTT.

The J gene is TRBJ2-3, the V gene TRBV7-3, with D perhaps TRBD2 (5 bases). There are 14 residues in the CDR3. V was shortened by 2 bases and J by 6 bases, with 12 bases between the two germline ends. In germline, CDR1 is SGHTA, CDR2 FQGTGA. CDR3 region: CASSLGLEGDTQYF. CDR3 nucleotides: TGTGCCAGCAGCTTAGGCCTCGAGGGTGATACGCAGTATTTT.

The rearrangement uses TRBV9 and TRBJ2-5; 8 bases map to TRBD1. Unmatched junction bases numbered 3, after V lost 1 base and J lost 1 base. Germline V gene data show CDR1 as SGDLS and CDR2 as YYNGEE. This CDR3 contains 15 residues. Here the CDR3 DNA reads TGTGCCAGCAGCGTAAACAGGGGGATCCAAGAGACCCAGTACTTC. It yields the protein CASSVNRGIQETQYF.

This clone has a single count. The chain has TRBV2 and TRBJ2-1; 8 bases match TRBD2. The CDR3 runs to 16 residues. With V trimmed by 6 bases and J by 2 bases, 9 bases remained unmatched. Germline V gene sequence: CDR1 SNHLY, CDR2 FYNNEI. CDR3 amino acids: CASSQRLAPTYNEQFF. The CDR3, as DNA: TGTGCCAGCAGCCAACGACTAGCGCCCACCTACAATGAGCAGTTCTTC. The whole variable domain, filled in from reference TRBV2 and TRBJ2-1, reads EPEVTQTPSHQVTQMGQEVILRCVPISNHLYFYWYRQILGQKVEFLVSFYNNEISEKSEIFDDQFSVERPDGSNFTLKIRSTKLEDSAMYFCASSQRLAPTYNEQFFGPGTRLTVL.

The chain joins TRBV19 to TRBJ1-3; D is perhaps TRBD1 (6 bases). The V end was cut by 6 bases, the J end by 4 bases, with 19 bases between. CDR1 is LNHDA and CDR2 is SQIVND in the germline V gene (reference sequence). CDR3 length equals 16 residues. The CDR3 DNA is TGTGCCAGTAGCTTAGGAGCGGGACAAAGAGGAAACACCATATATTTT. Its protein is CASSLGAGQRGNTIYF.

This rearrangement joins TRBV7-3 to TRBJ2-3; TRBD2 agrees at 14 bases. With 5 bases clipped from V and 6 bases from J, the junction kept 4 bases outside the gene matches. Germline-derived CDR1 and CDR2 are SGHTA and FQGTGA. The CDR3 loop spans 15 amino acids. The CDR3: CASSQGLAGADTQYF. The CDR3 nucleotides are TGTGCCAGCAGCCAGGGACTAGCGGGGGCGGATACGCAGTATTTT.

This chain joins TRBV5-1 and TRBJ2-1; 8 positions match TRBD1. Trimming removed 2 bases from V and 4 bases from J; junction bases left unmatched: 5. The CDR3 extends over 15 amino acids. CDR1 is SGHRS and CDR2 is YFSETQ in the germline V gene. DNA of the CDR3: TGCGCCAGCAGCTTAATGGACAGGGAATACAATGAGCAGTTCTTC. Encoded protein: CASSLMDREYNEQFF.

This clone came up a few times. The chain combines TRBV4-3 with TRBJ2-7; the D is unclear. Trimming pared 0 bases from V and 1 base from J, leaving 7 bases between. The CDR3 totals 14 residues. In germline, CDR1 is LGHNA, CDR2 YSLEER. The CDR3 DNA reads as TGCGCCAGCAGCCAAGACTCCCTATCCTACGAGCAGTACTTC. Its translation is CASSQDSLSYEQYF.

This clone occurred once. The chain is built from TRBV11-2 and TRBJ2-1; 9 bases match TRBD2. The CDR3 has 18 amino acids. V was clipped by 0 bases and J by 2 bases; unmatched bases: 8. Germline values: CDR1 SGHAT, CDR2 FQNNGV. The CDR3, as DNA: TGTGCCAGCAGCTTAGAGGTAGGGGCGGGGGGGCCCTACAATGAGCAGTTCTTC. It specifies CASSLEVGAGGPYNEQFF.

In its sample, this clone was seen a few times. CDR3 loop: CASSQSRVGSYYEQYF. The CDR3 coding sequence is TGCGCCAGCAGCCAAAGCAGGGTGGGCTCCTACTACGAGCAGTACTTC. The V and J genes are TRBV4-3 and TRBJ2-7; D perhaps matches TRBD1 (5 bases). The CDR3 totals 16 residues. The V end lost 2 bases, the J end lost 3 bases, and 17 bases lay between the germline ends. Germline values: CDR1 LGHNA, CDR2 YSLEER.

Notes on this clone: Sequence at one end of the junction differs from germline and may be a read error. The chain recombines TRBV10-1 with TRBJ1-2; unclear D gene. Germline V gene lookup returns CDR1 WNHNN and CDR2 SYGVQD (reference sequence). There are 14 residues in the CDR3. CDR3 DNA sequence: TGCGCGCGAGCGTCGGGGTGGGGTCACTATGGCTACATCTTC. It encodes CARASGWGHYGYIF.

The chain employs TRBV28 and TRBJ2-3; D unclear. CDR1 MDHEN and CDR2 SYDVKM come from the germline V gene. The CDR3 extends over 16 amino acids. V was clipped by 5 bases and J by 2 bases, with 17 bases between them. Here the CDR3 reads CASSPFLRAFTDTQYF. The CDR3 bases are TGTGCCAGCAGTCCCTTCTTGCGAGCATTCACAGATACGCAGTATTTT.

This clone has a single count. This rearrangement joins TRBV6-1 to TRBJ2-5; 15 positions agree with TRBD2. The J call is doubtful: the DNA matches TRBJ2-7 better. The CDR3 sequence is 19 residues long. Germline CDR1 MNHNS, CDR2 SASEGT. The CDR3 nucleotides are TGTGCCAGCAGTGAAGAGGAATGGGGACTAGCGGGGGGATCTTACGAGCAGTACTTC. It specifies CASSEEEWGLAGGSYEQYF.

This clone occurred a few times. V is TRBV5-4 and J is TRBJ1-1; TRBD1 might be the D (6 bases). The CDR3 extends over 13 amino acids. Germline CDR1 and CDR2: SGHNT and YYREEE (reference sequence). V lost 4 bases to trimming and J lost 10 bases, with 17 bases between them. This CDR3 is CASSPRQDQRAFF. The CDR3 bases are TGTGCCAGCAGCCCGCGACAGGACCAAAGAGCTTTCTTT.

The CDR3 DNA reads TGTGCCAGCAGCAAAAGGTCGGGCCAGGGGTACGATCAGCCCCAGCATTTT. This codes for CASSKRSGQGYDQPQHF. The V and J genes are TRBV4-2 and TRBJ1-5; D is possibly TRBD1 (6 bases). CDR3 length: 17 amino acids. Germline-derived CDR1 and CDR2 are LGHNA and YNFKEQ. Trimming removed 5 bases from V and 5 bases from J, with 22 bases in between.

This chain uses TRBV5-1 with TRBJ2-1, with 7 bases lining up with TRBD2. From germline, CDR1 is SGHRS and CDR2 YFSETQ. V shed 1 base and J 0 bases; nucleotides not matched to a gene: 1. The CDR3 has 15 amino acids. CDR3 protein: CASSLRGDSYNEQFF. Written as DNA, the CDR3 is TGCGCCAGCAGCTTGCGGGGGGACTCCTACAATGAGCAGTTCTTC.

The J gene is TRBJ2-2, the V gene TRBV6-7; 13 bases match TRBD2. TRBV6-7 is designated an ORF whose function remains uncertain. The CDR3 has 21 amino acids. The V segment lost 3 bases and the J segment 4 bases; nucleotides outside the gene matches: 17. The CDR3 reads CASSYSGLAGEPHSSTGELFF. The CDR3 DNA reads as TGTGCCAGCAGTTATTCCGGACTAGCGGGGGAACCACATTCGAGCACCGGGGAGCTGTTTTTT.